The 17 T cell receptor beta chains below all came from one sample that was sequenced in a study of molecular identifiers for immune sequencing clone quantification (dated by TCRdb to about 2018). Libraries were made using PCR. Sequenced using a NextSeq 500. TCRdb reanalyzed the raw reads on its own, using fastp at Q25 for trimming and MiXCR for clone calling, and kept in-frame beta chains. Rows are combined by CDR3 protein, so each entry shows the most common genes and DNA. The sample profile shows about 630,000 distinct CDR3 sequences; about 25% of them were found once. Approximately 0.75% of the sample goes to the ten largest clones. The sequenced sample consisted of naive CD8+ T cells from blood, with Jurkat cell RNA spiked in. Sample cell subset or site, as interpreted from the label and publication: FACS-sorted CD8+CD4-CCR7+CD45RA+ naive T cells. The origin of the receptors is a human donor in good health. Some libraries in this study had Jurkat cell RNA spiked in.

On this clonotype: Compared with germline, one end of the junction differs, possibly owing to a read error. The chain recombines TRBV5-1 with TRBJ2-7; TRBD1 might be the D (6 bases). CDR3 length equals 14 residues. The germline V gene encodes CDR1 SGHRS and CDR2 YFSETQ. CDR3 coding DNA: TGCGCCAGCAGCTTCCGGGACAACTCCTACGGGCAGTACTTC. Encoded protein: CASSFRDNSYGQYF.

The table lists this clonotype with a few counts. This chain connects TRBV30 to TRBJ2-2, with 8 bases aligning to TRBD1. Per germline, CDR1 GTSNPN and CDR2 SVGIG (reference sequence). V gave up 4 bases and J gave up 1 base; unmatched junction bases: 5. The CDR3 runs 15 residues. The CDR3 region is CAWTQGALNTGELFF. The CDR3 coding sequence is TGTGCCTGGACTCAGGGGGCGCTGAACACCGGGGAGCTGTTTTTT.

This clonotype has more than one count but fewer than ten. The chain links TRBV4-3 to TRBJ2-7, with TRBD1 as a possible D gene (6 bases). Trimming pared 3 bases from V and 0 bases from J, leaving 15 bases between. This CDR3 contains 16 residues. The V gene's germline CDR1 is LGHNA and CDR2 YSLEER. CDR3 in amino acids: CASSQSDRSPSYEQYF. The CDR3 bases are TGCGCCAGCAGCCAGTCAGACAGGTCACCCTCCTACGAGCAGTACTTC.

As concerns this clonotype: A read error may explain this, as a much larger clone is one base away. The chain uses TRBV4-3 and TRBJ2-1; 8 nucleotides align to TRBD1. The CDR3 length is 16 residues. Germline V gene data show CDR1 as LGHNA and CDR2 as YSLEER. After removal of 0 bases from V and 2 bases from J, the junction contained 3 bases not matched to a gene. CDR3 residues: CASSQERTGTYNEQFF. In DNA, the CDR3 is TGCGCCAGCAGCCAAGAGAGGACAGGGACCTACAATGAGCAGTTCTTC.

Notes on this clonotype: A junction boundary mismatches the germline segment, possibly from a read error. DNA for the CDR3: TGTGTCAGCAGCTTGTCGCAGAACACTGAAGCTTTCTTT. It encodes CVSSLSQNTEAFF. The chain uses TRBV7-3 and TRBJ1-1; no clear D gene. The CDR3 extends over 13 amino acids. In germline, CDR1 is SGHTA, CDR2 FQGTGA.

About this clonotype itself: This may arise from a read error, as a much more abundant clone is one base away. V gene TRBV14 combines with J gene TRBJ2-3; D could derive from TRBD1 or TRBD2 (5 bases each). This CDR3 contains 20 residues. Germline V gene lookup returns CDR1 SGHDN and CDR2 FVKESK. The CDR3: CASSQVGSENSVWGTATQYF. The CDR3 DNA reads as TGTGCCAGCAGCCAAGTGGGTAGCGAGAACTCGGTTTGGGGCACAGCTACGCAGTATTTT.

This clonotype was observed many times. This rearrangement joins TRBV4-1 to TRBJ2-7, with TRBD1 matching over 7 bases. Germline CDR1 reads MGHRA; CDR2 reads YSYEKL. The CDR3 is made up of 13 amino acids. V lost 4 bases, J lost 5 bases, and 5 bases stayed unmatched. The chain's CDR3 is CASSLGTAHEQYF. The CDR3 coding sequence is TGCGCCAGCAGCCTTGGGACAGCCCACGAGCAGTACTTC.

CDR3 sequence (DNA): TGTGCCAGCAGCTACAGGGTTTCTTATGGCTACACCTTC. Encoded protein: CASSYRVSYGYTF. The V call is TRBV13, the J call TRBJ1-2, with D possibly being TRBD1 (6 bases). CDR1 is PRHDT, CDR2 FYEKMQ, per germline (reference sequence). The CDR3 has 13 amino acids. V lost 4 bases and J lost 5, with 11 bases in between.

This clonotype appeared a few times. The chain couples TRBV30 to TRBJ2-1, with TRBD2 matching 15 bases. With 5 bases clipped from V and 4 bases from J, the junction kept 0 bases outside the gene matches. The CDR3 length is 14 residues. The germline V gene has CDR1 GTSNPN and CDR2 SVGIG (reference sequence). This chain's CDR3 is CAWGLAGGYNEQFF. The CDR3 coding sequence is TGTGCCTGGGGACTAGCGGGGGGGTACAATGAGCAGTTCTTC.

This clonotype was recorded at least ten times. The V call is TRBV6-2 or TRBV6-3, the J call TRBJ2-5; D gene unclear. The CDR3 has 14 residues. Germline CDR1 MNHEY, CDR2 SVGEGT. The V and J ends lost 4 bases and 7 bases respectively, with 16 bases between them. The CDR3 nucleotides are TGTGCCAGCAGTTTTGGCAGAACCCCACGGACCCAGTACTTC. Encoded protein: CASSFGRTPRTQYF.

Note on this clonotype: This may be a read error: a much more frequent sequence differs by one nucleotide. The chain employs TRBV9 and TRBJ2-2; TRBD2 matches at 7 bases. This CDR3 region has 16 residues. CDR1 is SGDLS and CDR2 is YYNGEE in the germline V gene. This CDR3 is CAGSVETSEYTGELFF. The CDR3 nucleotides are TGTGCCGGCAGCGTAGAAACTAGCGAGTACACCGGGGAGCTGTTTTTT. The entire variable domain, with the rest obtained from reference TRBV9 and TRBJ2-2, is as follows: DSGVTQTPKHLITATGQRVTLRCSPRSGDLSVYWYQQSLDQGLQFLIQYYNGEERAKGNILERFSAQQFPDLHSELNLSSLELGDSALYFCAGSVETSEYTGELFFGEGSRLTVL.

The chain links TRBV25-1 to TRBJ2-7, with 8 bases fitting TRBD1. The CDR3 has 15 residues. In germline, CDR1 is MGHDK, CDR2 SYGVNS. The trim removed 3 bases at V and 3 bases at J, leaving 7 bases unmatched. The CDR3 DNA follows: TGTGCCAGCAGTGATCCGGGACAGGAGGACTACGAGCAGTACTTC. Its protein product is CASSDPGQEDYEQYF.

This clonotype showed up many times. This rearrangement joins TRBV12-3 or TRBV12-4 to TRBJ1-5; the D is unclear. The germline V and J ends were trimmed by 5 bases and 1 base, with 6 bases remaining between them. The CDR3 sequence is 13 residues long. CDR3 nucleotides: TGTGCCAGCAGTCTTCAGAGCAATCAGCCCCAGCATTTT. It specifies CASSLQSNQPQHF.

The genes are TRBV19 and TRBJ2-7; D unclear. V dropped 6 bases and J dropped 2 bases, with 11 bases sitting between them. Germline V gene sequence: CDR1 LNHDA, CDR2 SQIVND (reference sequence). The CDR3 runs 13 residues. The CDR3 DNA sequence: TGTGCCAGTAGCCGTGTAGGTACCTACGAGCAGTACTTC. Amino acids: CASSRVGTYEQYF. Based on the CDR3 plus reference TRBV19 and TRBJ2-7, the full variable domain is DGGITQSPKYLFRKEGQNVTLSCEQNLNHDAMYWYRQDPGQGLRLIYYSQIVNDFQKGDIAEGYSVSREKKESFPLTVTSAQKNPTAFYLCASSRVGTYEQYFGPGTRLTVT.

This clonotype was recorded many times. The chain carries TRBV20-1 and TRBJ2-7, with D possibly called TRBD1 or TRBD2 (5 bases each). Germline CDR1 is DFQATT and CDR2 is SNEGSKA (reference sequence). The ends were cut back, 6 bases at V and 6 bases at J, with 15 bases in the middle. This CDR3 has 12 residues. The CDR3 loop reads CSAGTWDREQYF. The CDR3, as DNA: TGCAGTGCCGGTACGTGGGACCGCGAGCAGTACTTC.

This chain joins TRBV19 and TRBJ2-7; TRBD1 matches at 11 bases. CDR1 is LNHDA, CDR2 SQIVND, per germline (reference sequence). The CDR3 runs 15 residues. Germline trimming cut 4 bases from V and 2 bases from J; bases unmatched to any gene: 4. The CDR3 DNA is TGTGCCAGTAGTACCGGGACAGGGGGTACCTACGAGCAGTACTTC. Translating gives CASSTGTGGTYEQYF.

This clonotype was observed at least ten times. The chain has TRBV6-6 and TRBJ2-5; 7 bases map to TRBD1. The CDR3 is 16 residues long. Trimming took 3 bases from V and 5 from J; bases not matched to a gene: 12. CDR1 is MNHNY and CDR2 is SVGAGI in the germline V gene (reference sequence). The CDR3 loop is CASSYLSGTVAETQYF. The CDR3 DNA reads TGTGCCAGCAGTTATCTGTCCGGGACAGTTGCCGAGACCCAGTACTTC.